Listed below are T cell receptor beta chains from one sample, sequenced in a study of long-term antiretroviral therapy in people with HIV. The protocol was immunoSEQ multiplex PCR, while the TCRdb copy is restricted to in-frame clones and leaves out a portion. The table shows 15,000 to 20,000 clones, with roughly 91% occurring only once. The input for sequencing was unsorted PBMCs, taken 6.9 years after starting antiretroviral therapy. The receptors derive from a man aged 45 to 65 with HIV. Both conserved end residues are part of each CDR3. The D gene is left open where the match is weak. Size tells how often a clone was seen (once, few, many) or the class of an expanded clone, and some rows leave it out.

TRBV5-6,NA,TRBJ2-6,NA,TGTGCCAGCAGCCAAGGGTTGCGCTCAGGGGCCAACGTCCTGACTTTC,CASSQGLRSGANVLTF
TRBV14,NA,TRBJ2-1,NA,TGTGCCAGCAGCCAAGAGCGGGAGCAGTTCTTC,CASSQEREQFF
TRBV9,NA,TRBJ2-3,NA,TGTGCCAGCAGCGTCAGCCGCGCCGAAGATACGCAGTATTTT,CASSVSRAEDTQYF
TRBV5-4,NA,TRBJ2-2,NA,TGTGCCAGCATACAGACCTCGACCGGGGAGCTGTTTTTT,CASIQTSTGELFF
TRBV30,NA,TRBJ1-1,NA,TGTGCCTGGAGTGTGGGGGTAACGGAGCACACTGAAGCTTTCTTT,CAWSVGVTEHTEAFF
TRBV10-1,once,TRBJ2-3,NA,TGCGCCAGCAGTGAGCCTGACAGGAGCACAGATACGCAGTATTTT,CASSEPDRSTDTQYF
TRBV20-1,NA,TRBJ1-1,NA,TGCAGTGCTTACGACACTGAAGCTTTCTTT,CSAYDTEAFF
TRBV11-1,NA,TRBJ2-3,TRBD2,TGTGCCAGCAGCTTAACTGTAGCGGGTAGAACAGATACGCAGTATTTT,CASSLTVAGRTDTQYF
TRBV7-2,NA,TRBJ1-3,NA,TGTGCCAGCAGCTTTGTCAGGAGCTCTGGAAACACCATATATTTT,CASSFVRSSGNTIYF
TRBV19,once,TRBJ2-1,NA,TGTGCCAGTAGTTTCCAGCCCCGTGAGCAGTTCTTC,CASSFQPREQFF
TRBV5-1,once,TRBJ2-3,TRBD2,TGCGCCAGCGGAAAAGCGGGAAACACAGATACGCAGTATTTT,CASGKAGNTDTQYF
TRBV15,NA,TRBJ1-2,TRBD1,TGTGCCACCAGCATGGACAGGCAATCTAACTATGGCTACACCTTC,CATSMDRQSNYGYTF
TRBV2,NA,TRBJ1-2,TRBD1,TGTGCCAGCAGTGAATCGGGACAGGGAGATGGCTACACCTTC,CASSESGQGDGYTF
TRBV7-2,NA,TRBJ2-1,NA,TGTGCCAGCAGCCCGGGACATTTAAAATACAATGAGCAGTTCTTC,CASSPGHLKYNEQFF
TRBV7-6,NA,TRBJ2-7,TRBD2,TGTGCCAGCAGCACACTAGCGGGAGGCCCCTACGAGCAGTACTTC,CASSTLAGGPYEQYF
TRBV5-1,NA,TRBJ1-2,NA,TGCGCCAGCAGCTTGGCCGGGTTTCAGTCGGGGGGCTACACCTTC,CASSLAGFQSGGYTF
TRBV15,NA,TRBJ2-1,NA,TGTGCCACCAGGTCATACAATGAGCAGTTCTTC,CATRSYNEQFF
TRBV28,NA,TRBJ1-1,TRBD1,TGTGCCAGCAGTCCGGGGACAGGTTGGCCTGAAGCTTTCTTT,CASSPGTGWPEAFF
TRBV7-6,NA,TRBJ2-1,NA,TGTGCCAGCAGCCCGCGAGAGGATGAGCAGTTCTTC,CASSPREDEQFF
TRBV9,NA,TRBJ2-1,TRBD2,TGTGCCAGCAGCGTAAGACTAGCGGGAGGGGATGAGCAGTTCTTC,CASSVRLAGGDEQFF
TRBV7-3,large,TRBJ2-7,NA,TGTGCCAGCAGCTTAGCACCGACTGATACCGACGAGCAGTACTTC,CASSLAPTDTDEQYF
TRBV9,NA,TRBJ2-1,TRBD2,TGTGCCAGCAGCGCGAGCGGGAGTGGCGATGAGCAGTTCTTC,CASSASGSGDEQFF
TRBV5-4,NA,TRBJ1-1,NA,TGTGCCAGCAGCTTGGGCGGGAGCACTGAAGCTTTCTTT,CASSLGGSTEAFF
TRBV10-3,NA,TRBJ1-4,NA,TGTGCCATCAGTGAAGGGACTGATAATGAAAAACTGTTTTTT,CAISEGTDNEKLFF
TRBV5-6,NA,TRBJ2-5,NA,TGTGCCAGCAGTTCTTTTGTACAGTCCGAAGAGACCCAGTACTTC,CASSSFVQSEETQYF
TRBV28,NA,TRBJ2-3,TRBD2,TGTGCCAGCACCTCACCTAGCGGAAACCCCACAGATACGCAGTATTTT,CASTSPSGNPTDTQYF
TRBV21-1,once,TRBJ2-7,NA,TGTGCCAACCTGGCGATCCAAATCAGGGGGCCGTTCTACGAGCAGTACTTC,CANLAIQIRGPFYEQYF
TRBV4-1,few,TRBJ2-4,TRBD1,TGCGCCAGCAGCCAAGAGGGACAGGCAAACATTCAGTACTTC,CASSQEGQANIQYF
TRBV2,NA,TRBJ2-7,NA,TGTGCCAGCATAGTAAAACAGGGCGCCTACGAGCAGTACTTC,CASIVKQGAYEQYF
TRBV28,NA,TRBJ1-3,TRBD1,TGTGCCAGCAGTTCAGCAGGGGGAAGAAACACCATATATTTT,CASSSAGGRNTIYF
TRBV7-6,NA,TRBJ2-2,TRBD1,TGTGCCAGCAGCTTAGTGGTAGGGGGCGCAGCGATCGGGGAGCTGTTTTTT,CASSLVVGGAAIGELFF
TRBV7-2,NA,TRBJ2-2,TRBD2,TGTGCCAGCAGCTTATATTCGGTAGCGGGAGTCACCGGGGAGCTGTTTTTT,CASSLYSVAGVTGELFF
TRBV9,NA,TRBJ2-1,NA,TGTGCCAGCAGCGTAGATCCTGGGTCAGTGGGGAATGAGCAGTTCTTC,CASSVDPGSVGNEQFF
TRBV25-1,NA,TRBJ2-7,TRBD1,TGTGCCAGCAGTGATCCGGGACAGGGGTTGTACGAGCAGTACTTC,CASSDPGQGLYEQYF
TRBV6-5,NA,TRBJ2-1,NA,TGTGCCAGCAGCGTTGCAGGGTACAATGAGCAGTTCTTC,CASSVAGYNEQFF
TRBV7-8,NA,TRBJ2-5,TRBD1,TGTGCCAGCAGCATCGGGACAGGGGGCCAAGAGACCCAGTACTTC,CASSIGTGGQETQYF